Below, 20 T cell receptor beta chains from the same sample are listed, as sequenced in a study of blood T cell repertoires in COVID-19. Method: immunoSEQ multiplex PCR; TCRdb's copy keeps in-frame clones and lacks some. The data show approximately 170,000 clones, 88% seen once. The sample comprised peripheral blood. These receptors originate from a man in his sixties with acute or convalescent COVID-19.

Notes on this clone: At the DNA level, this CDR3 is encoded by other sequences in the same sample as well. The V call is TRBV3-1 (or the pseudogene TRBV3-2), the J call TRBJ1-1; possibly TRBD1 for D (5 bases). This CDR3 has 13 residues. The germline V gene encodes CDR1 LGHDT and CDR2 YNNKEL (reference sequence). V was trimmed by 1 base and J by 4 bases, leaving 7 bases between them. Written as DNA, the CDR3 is TGTGCCAGCAGCCAAGGTAGGGGCACTGAAGCTTTCTTT. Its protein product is CASSQGRGTEAFF.

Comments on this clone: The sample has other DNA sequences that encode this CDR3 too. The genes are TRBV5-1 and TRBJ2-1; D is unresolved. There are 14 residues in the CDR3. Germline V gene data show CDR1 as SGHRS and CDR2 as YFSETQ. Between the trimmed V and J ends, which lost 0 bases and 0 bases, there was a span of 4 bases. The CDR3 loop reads CASSLGPSYNEQFF. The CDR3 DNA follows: TGCGCCAGCAGCTTGGGGCCCTCCTACAATGAGCAGTTCTTC.

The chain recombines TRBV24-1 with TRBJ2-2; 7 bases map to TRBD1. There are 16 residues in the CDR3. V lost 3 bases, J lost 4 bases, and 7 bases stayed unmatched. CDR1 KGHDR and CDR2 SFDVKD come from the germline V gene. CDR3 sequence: CATSDPDRVVTGELFF. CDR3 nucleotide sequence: TGTGCCACCAGTGATCCAGACAGGGTGGTCACCGGGGAGCTGTTTTTT.

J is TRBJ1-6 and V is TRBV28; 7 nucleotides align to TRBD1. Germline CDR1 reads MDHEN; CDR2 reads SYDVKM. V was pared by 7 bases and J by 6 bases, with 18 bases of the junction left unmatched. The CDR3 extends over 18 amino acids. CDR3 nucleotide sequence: TGTGCCAGCATCCTAGGGGGCTCCCTAAGGGAGGCTAATTCACCCCTCCACTTT. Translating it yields CASILGGSLREANSPLHF.

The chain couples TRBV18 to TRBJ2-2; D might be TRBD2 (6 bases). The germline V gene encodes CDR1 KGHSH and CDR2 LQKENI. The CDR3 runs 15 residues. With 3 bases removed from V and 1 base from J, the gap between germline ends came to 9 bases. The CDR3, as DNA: TGTGCCAGCTCACCCCGGGGGATGAACACCGGGGAGCTGTTTTTT. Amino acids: CASSPRGMNTGELFF. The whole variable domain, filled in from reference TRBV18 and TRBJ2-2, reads NAGVMQNPRHLVRRRGQEARLRCSPMKGHSHVYWYRQLPEEGLKFMVYLQKENIIDESGMPKERFSAEFPKEGPSILRIQQVVRGDSAAYFCASSPRGMNTGELFFGEGSRLTVL.

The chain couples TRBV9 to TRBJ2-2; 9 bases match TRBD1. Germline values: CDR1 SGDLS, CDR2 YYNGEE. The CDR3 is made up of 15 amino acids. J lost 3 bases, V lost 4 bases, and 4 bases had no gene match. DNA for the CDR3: TGTGCCAGCAGCTCAGGACAGGGGTACACCGGGGAGCTGTTTTTT. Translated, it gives CASSSGQGYTGELFF.

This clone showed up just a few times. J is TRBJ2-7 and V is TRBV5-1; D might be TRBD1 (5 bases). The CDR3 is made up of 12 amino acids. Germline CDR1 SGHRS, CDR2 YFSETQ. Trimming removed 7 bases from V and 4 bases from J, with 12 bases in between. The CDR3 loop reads CASRSREYEQYF. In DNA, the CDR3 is TGCGCCAGCCGGTCCAGGGAATACGAGCAGTACTTC.

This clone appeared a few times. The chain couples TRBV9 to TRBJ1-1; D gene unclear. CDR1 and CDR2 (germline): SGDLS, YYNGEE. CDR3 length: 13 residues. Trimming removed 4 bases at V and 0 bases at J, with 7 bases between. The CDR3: CASSLQLNTEAFF. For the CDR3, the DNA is TGTGCCAGCAGCTTACAGCTGAACACTGAAGCTTTCTTT.

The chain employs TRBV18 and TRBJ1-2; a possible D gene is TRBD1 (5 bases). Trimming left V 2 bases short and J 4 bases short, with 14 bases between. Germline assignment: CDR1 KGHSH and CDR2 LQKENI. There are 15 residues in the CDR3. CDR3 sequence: CASSPSTVGAYGYTF. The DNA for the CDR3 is TGTGCCAGCTCACCAAGCACAGTTGGGGCCTATGGCTACACCTTC.

The CDR3 DNA is TGTGCCAGTAGTCCGGACAGCTATGGCTACACCTTC. Protein product: CASSPDSYGYTF. V is TRBV19 and J is TRBJ1-2; TRBD1 is a possible D gene (6 bases). CDR3 length: 12 amino acids. The V gene lost 5 bases and the J gene lost 4 bases, with 8 bases spanning the gap. Germline CDR1 and CDR2: LNHDA and SQIVND (reference sequence).

This chain's CDR3 is CVSEAQRGTEQFF. CDR3 sequence (DNA): TGTGTCTCGGAGGCCCAGCGGGGGACTGAGCAGTTCTTC. The chain carries TRBV30 and TRBJ2-1; 8 bases fit TRBD2. CDR1 GTSNPN and CDR2 SVGIG come from the germline V gene (reference sequence). CDR3 length: 13 amino acids.

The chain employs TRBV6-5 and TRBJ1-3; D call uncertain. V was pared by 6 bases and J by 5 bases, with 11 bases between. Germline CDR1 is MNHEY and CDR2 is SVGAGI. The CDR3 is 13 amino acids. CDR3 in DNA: TGTGCCAGCAGGCCGAGTCATCGAAACACCATATATTTT. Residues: CASRPSHRNTIYF.

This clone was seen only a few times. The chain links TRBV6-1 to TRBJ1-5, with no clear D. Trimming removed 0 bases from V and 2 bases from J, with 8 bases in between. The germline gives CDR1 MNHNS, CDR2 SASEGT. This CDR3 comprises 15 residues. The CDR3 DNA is TGTGCCAGCAGTGAAGCAAGAGGGCGCAATCAGCCCCAGCATTTT. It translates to CASSEARGRNQPQHF.

CDR3 amino acids: CASSFLEVAGANVLTF. CDR3 coding DNA: TGTGCCAGCAGCTTTCTAGAGGTCGCTGGGGCCAACGTCCTGACTTTC. V and J are TRBV9 and TRBJ2-6; D gene uncertain. The V and J ends lost 4 bases and 2 bases respectively, with 13 bases between them. The CDR3 contains 16 residues. The germline gives CDR1 SGDLS, CDR2 YYNGEE.

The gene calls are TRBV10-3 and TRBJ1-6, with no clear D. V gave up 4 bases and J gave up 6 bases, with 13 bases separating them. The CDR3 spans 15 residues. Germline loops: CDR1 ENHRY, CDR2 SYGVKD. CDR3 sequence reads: CAISVGEFGNSPLHF. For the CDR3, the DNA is TGTGCCATCAGTGTTGGAGAATTTGGTAATTCACCCCTCCACTTT.

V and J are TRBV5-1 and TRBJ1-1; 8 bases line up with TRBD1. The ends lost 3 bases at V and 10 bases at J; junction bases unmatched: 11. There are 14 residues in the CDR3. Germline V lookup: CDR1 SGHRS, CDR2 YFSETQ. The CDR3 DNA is TGCGCCAGCAGCTCTTCCGGGACAGGATTAGGAGCTTTCTTT. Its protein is CASSSSGTGLGAFF.

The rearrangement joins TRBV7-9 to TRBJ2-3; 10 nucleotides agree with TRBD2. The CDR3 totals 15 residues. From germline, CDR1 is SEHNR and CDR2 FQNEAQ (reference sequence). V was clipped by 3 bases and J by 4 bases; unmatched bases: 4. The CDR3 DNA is TGTGCCAGCAGCTTTACAGCGGGGGGGGCAGATACGCAGTATTTT. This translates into CASSFTAGGADTQYF.

CDR3: CASSFGLSYEQYF. The CDR3 DNA sequence: TGTGCCAGTAGTTTTGGACTCTCCTACGAGCAGTACTTC. The V and J genes are TRBV19 and TRBJ2-7; D is possibly TRBD2 (5 bases). The CDR3 has 13 residues. The V end was cut by 5 bases, the J end by 0 bases, with 8 bases between. Germline V gene data show CDR1 as LNHDA and CDR2 as SQIVND (reference sequence).

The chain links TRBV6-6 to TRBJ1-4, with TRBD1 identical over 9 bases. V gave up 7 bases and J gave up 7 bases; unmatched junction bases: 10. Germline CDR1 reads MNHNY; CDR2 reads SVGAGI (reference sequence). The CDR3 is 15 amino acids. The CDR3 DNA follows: TGTGCCAGCACCAACCCCGGGACAGGGTCTGAAAAACTGTTTTTT. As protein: CASTNPGTGSEKLFF.

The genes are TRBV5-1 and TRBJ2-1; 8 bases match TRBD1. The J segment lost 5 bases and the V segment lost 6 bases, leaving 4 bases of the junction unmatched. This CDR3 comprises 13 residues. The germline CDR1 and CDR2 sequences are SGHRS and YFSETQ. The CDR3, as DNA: TGCGCCAGCATCGGACAGGGCCACAATGAGCAGTTCTTC. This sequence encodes CASIGQGHNEQFF.